This TCR beta chain was identified in a study of cytomegalovirus exposure and HLA in healthy donors. Study-level background: The approximately 120 validation repertoires used the same platform as the roughly 670 first-cohort repertoires (as reported by a later analysis). Findings and limits, study-wide: The authors enumerated 150 to 200 TCR beta chains as linked to cytomegalovirus. The authors confirmed in vitro that three CMV-associated chains were specific for CMV antigens. According to a later analysis, TCR clusters from the first cohort tended to co-occur in the 120 or so validation repertoires.

The CDR3 runs to 15 residues. Trimming took 3 bases from V and 7 from J; bases not matched to a gene: 8. From germline, CDR1 is MNHEY and CDR2 SMNVEV (reference sequence). The assay was immunoSEQ multiplex PCR, and TCRdb's table has in-frame clones only and misses some. Here the sample spans 200,000 to 250,000 clones, 80% to 85% being singletons. To note about this clone: Its antigen is not known.

This clonotype was sampled from a woman aged 25 to 39 in good health and CMV-seropositive. This sequence joins TRBV27 and TRBJ2-7, with TRBD1 matching over 11 bases. Sequenced sample: PBMCs. The CDR3 reads CASSFSGQGAREQYF. The CDR3 region has the DNA TGTGCCAGCAGTTTTTCCGGACAGGGGGCGCGGGAGCAGTACTTC.